These 15 T cell receptor beta chains originate from one sample sequenced in a study of CD8 T cells in Susac syndrome. An amount of RNA that ranged from roughly 0.45 to 1 ug was reverse transcribed with random hexamers. MiXCR was run by TCRdb on the immunoSEQ multiplex PCR reads, yielding one entry per CDR3 protein. The sample lists roughly 160,000 distinct CDR3 sequences; more than 90% were seen once. Sequencing was done on a sample of CD4+ T cells from PBMCs. The receptors originated from a human donor in good health.

The rearrangement links TRBV6-1 to TRBJ2-1; 12 bases are shared with TRBD2. The length of the CDR3 is 14 residues. Germline V gene lookup returns CDR1 MNHNS and CDR2 SASEGT. Germline trimming cut 6 bases from V and 9 bases from J; bases unmatched to any gene: 6. The CDR3 protein is CASSPSGGAGEQFF. Here the CDR3 DNA reads TGTGCCAGCAGCCCTAGCGGGGGGGCCGGTGAGCAGTTCTTC.

This chain connects TRBV27 to TRBJ1-5; TRBD1 matches 7 bases. This CDR3 region has 15 residues. Germline-derived CDR1 and CDR2 are MNHEY and SMNVEV (reference sequence). V lost 5 bases and J lost 5; bases outside the gene matches: 9. The CDR3: CASSGPGGKDQPQHF. The CDR3 coding sequence is TGTGCCAGCAGTGGCCCAGGGGGGAAGGATCAGCCCCAGCATTTT.

V is TRBV20-1 and J is TRBJ2-3, with 7 bases identical to TRBD2. CDR1 and CDR2 (germline): DFQATT, SNEGSKA (reference sequence). Trimming at V came to 5 bases and at J to 4 bases, leaving 12 bases not matched to a gene. The CDR3 has 15 residues. CDR3 amino acids: CSAAQAGLSPDTQYF. The CDR3 DNA follows: TGCAGTGCTGCTCAAGCGGGGTTAAGCCCAGATACGCAGTATTTT.

This rearrangement joins TRBV30 to TRBJ1-2; possible D gene TRBD1, 6 bases. The CDR3 spans 12 residues. Trimming removed 8 bases from V and 6 bases from J, with 16 bases in between. CDR1 and CDR2 from the germline V gene are GTSNPN and SVGIG (reference sequence). DNA of the CDR3: TGTGCCCGGACCAGGGGCTCGGATGGCTACACCTTC. Encoded protein: CARTRGSDGYTF.

This clonotype was seen just once. The rearrangement links TRBV9 to TRBJ2-7; D may be TRBD2 (6 bases). Germline assignment: CDR1 SGDLS and CDR2 YYNGEE. This CDR3 has 14 amino acids. V shed 0 bases and J shed 1 base, with 8 bases lying between them. CDR3 sequence (DNA): TGTGCCAGCAGCGTAGGTGGACTATCCTACGAGCAGTACTTC. Its translation is CASSVGGLSYEQYF.

The V and J genes are TRBV4-3 and TRBJ2-2; D gene uncertain. The V end was cut by 0 bases, the J end by 0 bases, with 5 bases between. Germline CDR1 LGHNA, CDR2 YSLEER. This CDR3 is built from 15 residues. The CDR3 region has the DNA TGCGCCAGCAGCCAAGAGCAAACGAACACCGGGGAGCTGTTTTTT. It specifies CASSQEQTNTGELFF.

This clonotype was detected only once. CDR3 sequence: CASSLGQGAPDTQYF. CDR3 bases: TGTGCCAGCAGCTTAGGCCAGGGGGCCCCAGATACGCAGTATTTT. The V call is TRBV7-9, the J call TRBJ2-3, with TRBD1 matching over 8 bases. CDR3 length: 15 residues. CDR1 SEHNR and CDR2 FQNEAQ come from the germline V gene (reference sequence). V was pared by 1 base and J by 4 bases, with 4 bases of the junction left unmatched.

The V call is TRBV27, the J call TRBJ1-6; 7 bases agree with TRBD1. CDR1 and CDR2 from the germline V gene are MNHEY and SMNVEV (reference sequence). The CDR3 loop spans 15 amino acids. V was pared by 6 bases and J by 9 bases, with 11 bases of the junction left unmatched. In DNA form, the CDR3 reads TGTGCCAGCAGACCAGAGGGGGCAATGGCTTCACCCCTCCACTTT. Amino acid sequence: CASRPEGAMASPLHF.

V is TRBV3-1 and J is TRBJ2-2; maybe TRBD2 (6 bases). Germline-derived CDR1 and CDR2 are LGHDT and YNNKEL (reference sequence). The length of the CDR3 is 16 residues. The V and J ends lost 1 base and 0 bases respectively, with 9 bases between them. The CDR3 region has the DNA TGTGCCAGCAGCCAAGTTGGGGGGACGAACACCGGGGAGCTGTTTTTT. Its protein is CASSQVGGTNTGELFF.

This rearrangement joins TRBV28 to TRBJ1-5, with D maybe TRBD1 (5 bases). Trimming shortened V by 8 bases and J by 3 bases, and 14 bases separated the two germline ends. The CDR3 extends over 14 amino acids. CDR1 is MDHEN and CDR2 is SYDVKM in the germline V gene. The CDR3 region is CASSLGGTNQPQHF. The DNA for the CDR3 is TGTGCCAGCTCCCTCGGTGGGACCAATCAGCCCCAGCATTTT.

The V call is TRBV5-1, the J call TRBJ2-7; 8 nucleotides align to TRBD1. The length of the CDR3 is 13 residues. Germline loops: CDR1 SGHRS, CDR2 YFSETQ. Trimming at V came to 0 bases and at J to 5 bases, leaving 1 base not matched to a gene. The CDR3 DNA follows: TGCGCCAGCAGCTTGGAGGACAGGGACGAGCAGTACTTC. This codes for CASSLEDRDEQYF.

The chain recombines TRBV5-6 with TRBJ2-1; D is possibly TRBD2 (5 bases). V was shortened by 4 bases and J by 0 bases, with 14 bases between the two germline ends. CDR3 length equals 16 residues. Germline V CDR1 and CDR2: SGHDT, YYEEEE. The CDR3 bases are TGTGCCAGCAGCCCGCGGGTGGGGAGCTCCTACAATGAGCAGTTCTTC. Protein: CASSPRVGSSYNEQFF.

This chain joins TRBV7-2 and TRBJ1-5, with D possibly TRBD1 on 5 matching bases. Germline lookup yields CDR1 SGHTA and CDR2 FQGNSA. V lost 3 bases and J 7 bases, leaving 10 bases between the germline ends. The CDR3 is made up of 13 amino acids. The CDR3 region is CASSLGTWQPQHF. The CDR3 coding sequence is TGTGCCAGCAGCTTGGGGACGTGGCAGCCCCAGCATTTT.

The J gene is TRBJ2-6, the V gene TRBV2; D unresolved. Per germline, CDR1 SNHLY and CDR2 FYNNEI. Trimming removed 5 bases at V and 13 bases at J, with 9 bases between. The CDR3 covers 11 residues. The CDR3 nucleotides read TGTGCCAGCAGTCAAGAGGAGGTCCTGACTTTC. Translation gives CASSQEEVLTF.

The genes are TRBV29-1 and TRBJ2-1; D is unclear. V lost 0 bases, J lost 9 bases, and 12 bases lay in between. In germline, CDR1 is SQVTM, CDR2 ANQGSEA. The CDR3 is made up of 13 amino acids. The CDR3 sequence is CSVEDPSLGEQFF. Written as DNA, the CDR3 is TGCAGCGTTGAAGATCCTTCCTTGGGTGAGCAGTTCTTC.